These 8 T cell receptor beta chains were sequenced from one sample in a study of blood T cells in healthy people across ages. Next came a second PCR, run for about 7 to 12 cycles, which used a sample-barcoded 5' primer along with a J-beta primer mix. TCRdb recomputed calls from the 5' RACE reads with MiXCR, one row per CDR3 protein. The sample contains approximately 830,000 distinct CDR3 sequences, less than 80% of which appear only once. Material for sequencing was blood. Every receptor here comes from a man aged 25 to 45 in good health.

The V call is TRBV9, the J call TRBJ1-5, with D possibly matching TRBD1 (6 bases). Between the trimmed V and J ends, which lost 0 bases and 6 bases, there was a span of 13 bases. CDR3 length: 15 amino acids. Germline CDR1 SGDLS, CDR2 YYNGEE. The CDR3 loop is CASSVGVRGSQPQHF. DNA of the CDR3: TGTGCCAGCAGCGTAGGTGTCAGGGGAAGTCAGCCCCAGCATTTT.

This chain links TRBV7-2 with TRBJ2-5; weak D call: TRBD2 (6 bases). There are 17 residues in the CDR3. Germline lookup yields CDR1 SGHTA and CDR2 FQGNSA. Trimming removed 5 bases from V and 0 bases from J, with 19 bases in between. The CDR3 is CASSQHSAGLYQETQYF. CDR3 sequence (DNA): TGTGCCAGCAGCCAGCACTCGGCGGGATTATACCAAGAGACCCAGTACTTC.

The V call is TRBV12-3 or TRBV12-4, the J call TRBJ2-3, with 10 nucleotides matching TRBD2. Unmatched junction bases numbered 11, after V lost 8 bases and J lost 6 bases. This CDR3 comprises 15 residues. DNA of the CDR3: TGTGCCAGCCGCCCGAGCGGGGGGGCAGACGATACGCAGTATTTT. This sequence encodes CASRPSGGADDTQYF.

This clonotype was recorded only once. The chain uses TRBV20-1 and TRBJ2-3; 12 nucleotides line up with TRBD2. From germline, CDR1 is DFQATT and CDR2 SNEGSKA (reference sequence). The CDR3 spans 16 residues. The trim removed 0 bases at V and 5 bases at J, leaving 6 bases unmatched. CDR3 loop: CSARDLLAGGIDTQYF. The CDR3 DNA reads as TGCAGTGCTAGAGATCTACTAGCGGGGGGCATAGATACGCAGTATTTT.

The J gene is TRBJ2-5, the V gene TRBV29-1, with TRBD2 identical over 9 bases. The germline CDR1 and CDR2 sequences are SQVTM and ANQGSEA. With V trimmed by 7 bases and J by 2 bases, 5 bases remained unmatched. The CDR3 totals 13 residues. The chain's CDR3 is CSDRAGGQETQYF. The CDR3 region has the DNA TGCAGCGATAGAGCGGGGGGACAAGAGACCCAGTACTTC. Supplemented by reference TRBV29-1 and TRBJ2-5, the full variable domain reads SAVISQKPSRDICQRGTSLTIQCQVDSQVTMMFWYRQQPGQSLTLIATANQGSEATYESGFVIDKFPISRPNLTFSTLTVSNMSPEDSSIYLCSDRAGGQETQYFGPGTRLLVL.

The chain joins TRBV7-8 to TRBJ2-3, with D perhaps assigned TRBD1 or TRBD2 (5 bases each). CDR1 and CDR2 from the germline V gene are SGHVS and FQNEAQ. V was pared by 0 bases and J by 0 bases, with 22 bases between. This CDR3 region has 20 residues. CDR3 sequence: CASSLARGADLITSTDTQYF. The CDR3 DNA is TGTGCCAGCAGCTTAGCGCGAGGGGCGGACTTAATCACTAGCACAGATACGCAGTATTTT.

The rearrangement links TRBV9 to TRBJ2-5; 10 bases are shared with TRBD1. TRBJ2-7 explains the end of the DNA better; the J call may be wrong. Germline loops: CDR1 SGDLS, CDR2 YYNGEE. The CDR3 loop spans 16 amino acids. CDR3 coding DNA: TGTGCCAGCAGCGTAGAAGACAGGGGGCTGGGTTACGAGCAGTACTTC. Translated: CASSVEDRGLGYEQYF.

The rearrangement joins TRBV5-5 to TRBJ2-7; maybe TRBD1 (7 bases). The CDR3 loop spans 14 amino acids. The V end was cut by 10 bases, the J end by 0 bases, with 17 bases between. Looked up from germline, CDR1 is SGHKS and CDR2 is YYEKEE (reference sequence). The DNA of the CDR3 is TGTGCCGGCCAGGGGGAGACTAGCTCCTACGAGCAGTACTTC. Translated, it gives CAGQGETSSYEQYF.